The 15 T cell receptor beta chains reported below all come from one sample, sequenced in a study of OX40 agonist ivuxolimab in advanced cancers. Libraries were made using the immunoSEQ multiplex PCR assay. What TCRdb holds here is the immuneACCESS table cut down to in-frame rearrangements. Part of the clones is not present; checked against another copy, under half of the missing clones reflect an unresolved V gene, and the others are unexplained. Across this sample there are tens of thousands of clones, with 60% to 85% seen only once. Jointly, the top ten make up roughly an eighth of the sample. Sequencing was performed on CD4+ or CD8+ T cells sorted from blood, taken in a trial of the OX40 agonist ivuxolimab. All receptors come from an adult with an advanced solid tumor such as melanoma, head and neck, liver or kidney cancer.

The chain recombines TRBV30 with TRBJ1-2; D not resolved. The V gene lost 0 bases and the J gene lost 8 bases, with 16 bases spanning the gap. This CDR3 is 14 amino acids long. Germline V gives CDR1 GTSNPN, CDR2 SVGIG (reference sequence). CDR3 DNA sequence: TGTGCCTGGAGTGTAACCGGCGAACTACGGGGCTACACCTTC. It encodes CAWSVTGELRGYTF.

The V call is TRBV11-2, the J call TRBJ2-5; D unresolved. The CDR3 spans 13 residues. The germline V gene encodes CDR1 SGHAT and CDR2 FQNNGV. Trimming stripped 1 base from V and 1 base from J, with 4 bases between. The CDR3, as DNA: TGTGCCAGCAGCTTAGTGGGCCAAGAGACCCAGTACTTC. Amino acids: CASSLVGQETQYF.

The J gene is TRBJ1-5, the V gene TRBV16; TRBD1 matches at 7 bases. The length of the CDR3 is 13 residues. J lost 6 bases, V lost 4 bases, and 3 bases had no gene match. The germline V gene has CDR1 KGHSY and CDR2 FQNENV. For the CDR3, the DNA is TGTGCCAGCAGCCTACAGGGGTCTCAGCCCCAGCATTTT. Residues: CASSLQGSQPQHF.

V is TRBV28 and J is TRBJ2-7; 9 bases match TRBD1. The junction had 5 bases not matched to a gene; V was cut back by 9 bases and J by 2 bases. Per germline, CDR1 MDHEN and CDR2 SYDVKM. CDR3 length: 13 residues. The CDR3 DNA follows: TGTGCCAGTGGACAGGGGACAACCTACGAGCAGTACTTC. It specifies CASGQGTTYEQYF. The full variable domain, in which reference TRBV28 and TRBJ2-7 provide the parts outside the CDR3, is DVKVTQSSRYLVKRTGEKVFLECVQDMDHENMFWYRQDPGLGLRLIYFSYDVKMKEKGDIPEGYSVSREKKERFSLILESASTNQTSMYLCASGQGTTYEQYFGPGTRLTVT.

This clone occurred once. V usage is TRBV7-6 and J usage is TRBJ2-5; 8 nucleotides agree with TRBD2. Germline CDR1 SGHVS, CDR2 FNYEAQ. This CDR3 contains 13 residues. The DNA for the CDR3 is TGTGTCGTCCGGGGGGGCATGGAAGAGACCCAGTACTTC. Its protein is CVVRGGMEETQYF.

This clone was observed a single time. V and J are TRBV6-6 and TRBJ2-5; 8 positions agree with TRBD2. The CDR3 is 14 amino acids. Germline loops: CDR1 MNHNY, CDR2 SVGAGI (reference sequence). Trimming took 5 bases from V and 4 from J; bases not matched to a gene: 6. CDR3 coding DNA: TGTGCCAGCAGTACCGCGGGAGGAGTAGAGACCCAGTACTTC. This sequence encodes CASSTAGGVETQYF.

This chain uses TRBV29-1 with TRBJ1-2; no clear D. Germline values: CDR1 SQVTM, CDR2 ANQGSEA. V lost 0 bases to trimming and J lost 6 bases, with 11 bases between them. CDR3 length: 13 residues. CDR3 loop: CSVEELPSDGYTF. CDR3 DNA: TGCAGCGTTGAAGAGCTCCCCTCCGATGGCTACACCTTC.

The J gene is TRBJ2-3, the V gene TRBV28; D gene uncertain. The germline gives CDR1 MDHEN, CDR2 SYDVKM. The CDR3 consists of 16 residues. Trimming removed 5 bases from V and 0 bases from J, with 15 bases in between. CDR3 nucleotide sequence: TGTGCCAGCAGTCCATTAAGAAGTTATAGCACAGATACGCAGTATTTT. This translates into CASSPLRSYSTDTQYF.

V is TRBV6-5 and J is TRBJ1-4; 8 nucleotides match TRBD1. The CDR3 runs to 14 residues. V gave up 6 bases and J gave up 7 bases; unmatched junction bases: 7. Germline lookup yields CDR1 MNHEY and CDR2 SVGAGI. The CDR3 here is CASRQTGEGEKLFF. CDR3 DNA: TGTGCCAGCAGACAGACAGGGGAGGGTGAAAAACTGTTTTTT.

V gene TRBV6-5 combines with J gene TRBJ1-5, with a possible D match to TRBD1 (6 bases). The CDR3 is made up of 15 amino acids. CDR1 and CDR2 (germline): MNHEY, SVGAGI. The V end lost 0 bases, the J end lost 6 bases, and 12 bases lay between the germline ends. DNA for the CDR3: TGTGCCAGCAGTTACTCTGCGGGGGCAGGTCAGCCCCAGCATTTT. It encodes CASSYSAGAGQPQHF.

This chain uses TRBV7-2 with TRBJ2-7, with D possibly being TRBD2 (5 bases). Per germline, CDR1 SGHTA and CDR2 FQGNSA. The V and J ends lost 0 bases and 5 bases respectively, with 14 bases between them. The CDR3 loop spans 15 amino acids. CDR3 residues: CASSLARAVFHEQYF. The CDR3 DNA reads TGTGCCAGCAGCTTAGCGAGGGCAGTGTTCCACGAGCAGTACTTC.

The rearrangement joins TRBV6-5 to TRBJ2-3; tentative D call: TRBD2 (6 bases). Looked up from germline, CDR1 is MNHEY and CDR2 is SVGAGI. The germline V and J ends were trimmed by 6 bases and 1 base, with 11 bases remaining between them. The CDR3 loop spans 14 amino acids. CDR3 in amino acids: CASSGGGGTDTQYF. The CDR3, as DNA: TGTGCCAGCAGCGGGGGTGGGGGCACAGATACGCAGTATTTT.

This clone was detected once. The rearrangement links TRBV6-5 to TRBJ1-3; no definite D call. V was shortened by 0 bases and J by 4 bases, with 10 bases between the two germline ends. Germline CDR1 MNHEY, CDR2 SVGAGI. The CDR3 runs to 15 residues. The CDR3 is CASSYSEGRGNTIYF. The CDR3, as DNA: TGTGCCAGCAGTTACTCGGAGGGCAGGGGAAACACCATATATTTT.

This clone was seen a few times. The J gene is TRBJ1-1, the V gene TRBV7-2; D is uncertain. V lost 3 bases and J lost 7, with 15 bases in between. The CDR3 has 14 amino acids. The germline V gene encodes CDR1 SGHTA and CDR2 FQGNSA. CDR3 residues: CASSLSSGYGEAFF. Here the CDR3 DNA reads TGTGCCAGCAGCTTGTCATCTGGCTATGGTGAAGCTTTCTTT.

The chain links TRBV10-2 to TRBJ1-1; 10 bases align to TRBD1. J was trimmed by 5 bases and V by 2 bases; bases with no gene match: 5. Germline V gene lookup returns CDR1 WSHSY and CDR2 SAAADI. The CDR3 loop spans 15 amino acids. The CDR3 region has the DNA TGCGCCAGCAGTGAGGGGACAGGGGCGTGGACTGAAGCTTTCTTT. Protein sequence: CASSEGTGAWTEAFF.